This passage covers 28 T cell receptor beta chains from one sample sequenced in a study of T cells after posttransplantation cyclophosphamide. Busulfan-fludarabine conditioning, marrow transplant, and cyclophosphamide on days +3 and +4 were administered. The repertoire was sequenced with immunoSEQ multiplex PCR; TCRdb's copy has only in-frame clones and lacks some. The sample lists approximately 19,000 clones; approximately 90% were seen once. Here the sequenced sample was PBMCs, taken after allogeneic stem cell transplant with posttransplant cyclophosphamide. The origin of the receptors is a female patient between 35 and 55 years old who received an allogeneic stem cell transplant from a related donor, was CMV-positive, and had no GVHD. The T cells may come from the graft donor.

The rearrangement uses TRBV28 and TRBJ1-2, with TRBD1 identical over 8 bases. There are 15 residues in the CDR3. The V and J ends lost 6 bases and 5 bases, in that order; junction bases with no gene match: 11. The germline gives CDR1 MDHEN, CDR2 SYDVKM. DNA for the CDR3: TGTGCCAGCAGGGAAAACAGGGGGACTGGGTATGGCTACACCTTC. Translating gives CASRENRGTGYGYTF.

The gene calls are TRBV14 and TRBJ2-7; 7 bases align to TRBD1. Germline loops: CDR1 SGHDN, CDR2 FVKESK. CDR3 length equals 13 residues. J lost 2 bases, V lost 3 bases, and 1 base had no gene match. The chain's CDR3 is CASSQTGPYEQYF. The CDR3 DNA sequence: TGTGCCAGCAGCCAGACAGGGCCCTACGAGCAGTACTTC.

The V and J genes are TRBV4-3 and TRBJ1-4; D uncertain. The length of the CDR3 is 16 residues. V lost 0 bases to trimming and J lost 8 bases, with 16 bases between them. Germline V gene sequence: CDR1 LGHNA, CDR2 YSLEER. The CDR3 sequence: CASSQDRAGVGEKLFF. The DNA for the CDR3 is TGCGCCAGCAGCCAAGATCGCGCCGGGGTAGGGGAAAAACTGTTTTTT.

V usage is TRBV27 and J usage is TRBJ1-4, with D perhaps TRBD1 (5 bases). The CDR3 contains 14 residues. The ends were cut back, 3 bases at V and 5 bases at J, with 10 bases in the middle. Germline V CDR1 and CDR2: MNHEY, SMNVEV (reference sequence). The CDR3, as DNA: TGTGCCAGCAGTTTCTGGGCAGGGAATGAAAAACTGTTTTTT. Protein sequence: CASSFWAGNEKLFF.

The V call is TRBV6-4, the J call TRBJ1-5; D ambiguous. The V and J ends lost 2 bases and 6 bases respectively, with 8 bases between them. CDR3 length: 13 residues. Germline V gene data show CDR1 as MRHNA and CDR2 as SNTAGT. In DNA form, the CDR3 reads TGTGCCAGCAGTGACGGAGCGGCTCAGCCCCAGCATTTT. It is translated as CASSDGAAQPQHF.

The J gene is TRBJ1-3, the V gene TRBV21-1; TRBD1 reflects the table's D call only, with no check against the DNA. TRBV21-1 is a pseudogene segment. The CDR3 sequence is 17 residues long. The CDR3 loop reads CASSKDGQGAEGNTIYF. As DNA, the CDR3 is TGTGCCAGCAGCAAAGATGGACAGGGGGCTGAAGGAAACACCATATATTTT.

V gene TRBV7-8 combines with J gene TRBJ2-6; 9 positions match TRBD1. Germline CDR1 reads SGHVS; CDR2 reads FQNEAQ. This CDR3 is built from 21 residues. V lost 2 bases, J lost 0 bases, and 14 bases stayed unmatched. CDR3 nucleotides: TGTGCCAGCAGCTTAATCGGTCGGTTGACAGGGGGGTACTCTGGGGCCAACGTCCTGACTTTC. As protein: CASSLIGRLTGGYSGANVLTF. The full variable domain, rest sourced from reference TRBV7-8 and TRBJ2-6, is GAGVSQSPRYKVAKRGQDVALRCDPISGHVSLFWYQQALGQGPEFLTYFQNEAQLDKSGLPSDRFFAERPEGSVSTLKIQRTQQEDSAVYLCASSLIGRLTGGYSGANVLTFGAGSRLTVL.

In nucleotides, the CDR3 is TGTGCCAGCAGCTCGGGGGACCACAGCTCCTACGAGCAGTACTTC. It is translated as CASSSGDHSSYEQYF. The chain couples TRBV9 to TRBJ2-5, with D possibly matching TRBD2 (6 bases). The J call may be faulty, since TRBJ2-7 better matches the DNA end. This CDR3 comprises 15 residues. Germline CDR1 and CDR2: SGDLS and YYNGEE.

This clone was seen only once. The rearrangement joins TRBV6-5 to TRBJ1-1; D uncertain. The CDR3 sequence is 13 residues long. From germline, CDR1 is MNHEY and CDR2 SVGAGI. The V end was cut by 4 bases, the J end by 5 bases, with 11 bases between. The CDR3 DNA follows: TGTGCCAGCAGTTTGGGAGTTCGGACTGAAGCTTTCTTT. Translation: CASSLGVRTEAFF.

The V call is TRBV5-6, the J call TRBJ1-5; TRBD1 matches 9 bases. The germline V gene has CDR1 SGHDT and CDR2 YYEEEE. The CDR3 totals 16 residues. Unmatched junction bases numbered 9, after V lost 4 bases and J lost 4 bases. The CDR3 coding sequence is TGTGCCAGCAGCCACCGGGACAGGGTCCCGAATCAGCCCCAGCATTTT. Protein: CASSHRDRVPNQPQHF.

The rearrangement uses TRBV5-6 and TRBJ1-4; TRBD1 matches 7 bases. There are 16 residues in the CDR3. V shed 4 bases, J shed 0 bases, and the junction held 6 bases outside the gene matches. CDR1 and CDR2 (germline): SGHDT, YYEEEE. The CDR3 bases are TGTGCCAGCAGCCGCCGACAGGGATCAACTAATGAAAAACTGTTTTTT. Protein sequence: CASSRRQGSTNEKLFF.

This chain links TRBV5-1 with TRBJ2-7; the match to TRBD1 covers 11 bases. Germline loops: CDR1 SGHRS, CDR2 YFSETQ. V gave up 4 bases and J gave up 6 bases; unmatched junction bases: 9. This CDR3 contains 15 residues. The DNA for the CDR3 is TGCGCCAGCAGCGTCGCGGGGACAGGGGGTCGCGAGCAGTACTTC. Residues: CASSVAGTGGREQYF.

This clone was seen a single time. The chain carries TRBV10-3 and TRBJ2-5, with 14 nucleotides matching TRBD2. The CDR3 length is 15 residues. V lost 6 bases to trimming and J lost 5 bases; unmatched junction nucleotides: 5. CDR1 is ENHRY and CDR2 is SYGVKD in the germline V gene. CDR3: CAIRPGTSGSETQYF. The CDR3 coding sequence is TGTGCCATCAGGCCGGGGACTAGCGGGAGTGAGACCCAGTACTTC.

This chain links TRBV6-1 with TRBJ2-1; 14 bases fit TRBD2. The CDR3 runs 15 residues. V lost 6 bases to trimming and J lost 9 bases; unmatched junction nucleotides: 7. Germline V gives CDR1 MNHNS, CDR2 SASEGT. The CDR3 nucleotides are TGTGCCAGCAGCTACGGGACTAGCGGGAGTGGTGAGCAGTTCTTC. Translation: CASSYGTSGSGEQFF.

The chain combines TRBV5-1 with TRBJ2-7, with 9 bases lining up with TRBD2. CDR3 length equals 14 residues. J was trimmed by 5 bases and V by 0 bases; bases with no gene match: 3. Germline values: CDR1 SGHRS, CDR2 YFSETQ. CDR3 sequence reads: CASSLVAGAHEQYF. CDR3 coding DNA: TGCGCCAGCAGCTTGGTAGCGGGAGCGCACGAGCAGTACTTC.

This clone was found once. The chain uses TRBV5-6 and TRBJ1-2; D is perhaps TRBD1 (5 bases). Deletions cut 4 bases from V and 8 bases from J, with 21 bases between. The CDR3 length is 15 residues. Germline lookup yields CDR1 SGHDT and CDR2 YYEEEE. In DNA form, the CDR3 reads TGTGCCAGCAGCCCCCCCGGGCCAGGGTTGGGAGGCTACACCTTC. Translation: CASSPPGPGLGGYTF.

This rearrangement joins TRBV29-1 to TRBJ2-1; 9 bases agree with TRBD1. V dropped 6 bases and J dropped 12; count of bases not matched to a gene: 12. This CDR3 is built from 13 residues. Germline CDR1 is SQVTM and CDR2 is ANQGSEA. CDR3 DNA sequence: TGCAGCGTCCGGGACAGGGCGGCTAGCGGGCAGTTCTTC. Encoded protein: CSVRDRAASGQFF.

This clone was detected once. This rearrangement joins TRBV7-3 to TRBJ2-2; a possible D gene is TRBD2 (6 bases). Trimming took 5 bases from V and 1 from J, leaving 11 bases between them. The V gene's germline CDR1 is SGHTA and CDR2 FQGTGA. CDR3 size: 15 residues. The CDR3 reads CASSPRLENTGELFF. The CDR3 bases are TGTGCCAGCAGCCCAAGACTAGAGAACACCGGGGAGCTGTTTTTT.

The gene calls are TRBV7-2 and TRBJ2-7, with D tentatively TRBD1 (6 bases). Germline V lookup: CDR1 SGHTA, CDR2 FQGNSA. Between the trimmed V and J ends, which lost 1 base and 1 base, there was a span of 11 bases. The CDR3 is made up of 15 amino acids. The CDR3 protein is CASSLGQANSYEQYF. DNA of the CDR3: TGTGCCAGCAGCTTAGGACAGGCGAATTCCTACGAGCAGTACTTC.

The chain is built from TRBV28 and TRBJ2-6; weak D call: TRBD1 (6 bases). V was pared by 5 bases and J by 2 bases, with 10 bases between. The CDR3 is 15 residues long. Germline V gene lookup returns CDR1 MDHEN and CDR2 SYDVKM. DNA for the CDR3: TGTGCCAGCAGTCCAGGGGATCCTGGGGCCAACGTCCTGACTTTC. This encodes CASSPGDPGANVLTF.

The chain carries TRBV9 and TRBJ1-1, with D unresolved. Looked up from germline, CDR1 is SGDLS and CDR2 is YYNGEE. The CDR3 contains 13 residues. Between the trimmed V and J ends, which lost 2 bases and 1 base, there was a span of 6 bases. CDR3 sequence reads: CASSVLGNTEAFF. The CDR3 nucleotides read TGTGCCAGCAGCGTCCTCGGGAACACTGAAGCTTTCTTT.

This chain connects TRBV6-5 to TRBJ2-5; no definite D call. The CDR3 is made up of 11 amino acids. Germline V gene lookup returns CDR1 MNHEY and CDR2 SVGAGI. The V and J ends lost 2 bases and 5 bases respectively, with 3 bases between them. The CDR3 loop reads CASSYLETQYF. CDR3 coding DNA: TGTGCCAGCAGTTACCTCGAGACCCAGTACTTC.

The chain combines TRBV5-1 with TRBJ2-1, with D unresolved. Trimming stripped 5 bases from V and 0 bases from J, with 6 bases between. Germline-derived CDR1 and CDR2 are SGHRS and YFSETQ. There are 13 residues in the CDR3. The chain's CDR3 is CASRTLSYNEQFF. DNA for the CDR3: TGCGCCAGCAGGACTCTCTCCTACAATGAGCAGTTCTTC.

This clone turned up a few times. This sequence joins TRBV27 and TRBJ2-1; 9 nucleotides line up with TRBD1. Germline V gene lookup returns CDR1 MNHEY and CDR2 SMNVEV (reference sequence). The trim removed 0 bases at V and 9 bases at J, leaving 3 bases unmatched. The CDR3 totals 14 residues. The CDR3 spells CASSLSGQGGEQFF. CDR3 DNA sequence: TGTGCCAGCAGTTTATCGGGACAGGGAGGTGAGCAGTTCTTC.

The rearrangement uses TRBV4-3 and TRBJ2-5; D ambiguous. The CDR3 covers 13 residues. The germline CDR1 and CDR2 sequences are LGHNA and YSLEER. Trimming pared 1 base from V and 5 bases from J, leaving 8 bases between. DNA for the CDR3: TGCGCCAGCAGCCAAGGTCCAGCGGAGACCCAGTACTTC. Protein: CASSQGPAETQYF.

This chain joins TRBV7-9 and TRBJ1-2; D gene ambiguous. CDR1 is SEHNR and CDR2 is FQNEAQ in the germline V gene (reference sequence). The V gene lost 3 bases and the J gene lost 5 bases, with 7 bases spanning the gap. The CDR3 runs to 12 residues. This chain's CDR3 is CASSLTGYGYTF. In DNA form, the CDR3 reads TGTGCCAGCAGCTTGACGGGGTATGGCTACACCTTC.

This clone has only a few counts. The V call is TRBV29-1, the J call TRBJ2-3; 11 bases line up with TRBD2. This CDR3 is built from 13 residues. Germline V lookup: CDR1 SQVTM, CDR2 ANQGSEA. V was pared by 7 bases and J by 4 bases, with 4 bases of the junction left unmatched. The CDR3 region is CSAVAGGPDTQYF. CDR3 DNA: TGCAGCGCCGTAGCGGGAGGGCCAGATACGCAGTATTTT.

The V and J genes are TRBV11-2 and TRBJ2-7; D call uncertain. Germline V CDR1 and CDR2: SGHAT, FQNNGV. The ends were cut back, 4 bases at V and 3 bases at J, with 19 bases in the middle. There are 16 residues in the CDR3. The CDR3 is CASSSFSVEIFYEQYF. CDR3 bases: TGTGCCAGCAGCTCTTTCTCTGTCGAGATTTTCTACGAGCAGTACTTC.